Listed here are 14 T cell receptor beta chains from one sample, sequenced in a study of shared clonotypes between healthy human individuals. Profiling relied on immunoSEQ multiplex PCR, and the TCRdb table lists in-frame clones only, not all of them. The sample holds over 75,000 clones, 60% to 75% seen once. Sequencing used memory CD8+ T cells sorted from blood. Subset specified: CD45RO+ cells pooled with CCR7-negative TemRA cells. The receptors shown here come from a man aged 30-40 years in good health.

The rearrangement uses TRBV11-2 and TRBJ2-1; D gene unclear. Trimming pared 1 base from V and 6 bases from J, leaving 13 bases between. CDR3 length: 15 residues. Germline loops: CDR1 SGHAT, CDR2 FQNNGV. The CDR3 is CASSLAPNRLNEQFF. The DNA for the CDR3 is TGTGCCAGCAGCTTAGCCCCCAACCGGCTCAATGAGCAGTTCTTC.

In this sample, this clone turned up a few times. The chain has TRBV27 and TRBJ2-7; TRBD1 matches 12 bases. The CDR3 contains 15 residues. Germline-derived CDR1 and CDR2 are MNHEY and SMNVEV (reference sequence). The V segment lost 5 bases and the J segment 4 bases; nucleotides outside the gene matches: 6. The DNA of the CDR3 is TGTGCCAGCAGTCGAAAGGGACAGGGGGCGTACGAGCAGTACTTC. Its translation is CASSRKGQGAYEQYF.

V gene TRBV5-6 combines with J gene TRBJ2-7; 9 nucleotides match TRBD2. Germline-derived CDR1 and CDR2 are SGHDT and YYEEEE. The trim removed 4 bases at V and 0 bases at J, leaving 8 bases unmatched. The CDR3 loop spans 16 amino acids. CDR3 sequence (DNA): TGTGCCAGCAGCCTGGAACTAGCGGGCGTCTCCTACGAGCAGTACTTC. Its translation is CASSLELAGVSYEQYF.

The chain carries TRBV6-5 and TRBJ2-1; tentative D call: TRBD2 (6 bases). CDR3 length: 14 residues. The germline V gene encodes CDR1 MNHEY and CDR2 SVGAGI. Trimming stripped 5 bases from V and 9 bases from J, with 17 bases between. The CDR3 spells CASSLGGTVGEQFF. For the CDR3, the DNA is TGTGCCAGCAGTCTTGGCGGGACGGTTGGTGAGCAGTTCTTC.

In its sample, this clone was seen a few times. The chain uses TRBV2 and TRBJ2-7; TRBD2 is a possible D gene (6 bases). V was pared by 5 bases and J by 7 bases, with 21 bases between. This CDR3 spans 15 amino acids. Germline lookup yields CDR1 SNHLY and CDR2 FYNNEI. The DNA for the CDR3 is TGTGCCAGCAGTCCCGTCGCCGGGAGAGGAGGAGAGCAGTACTTC. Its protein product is CASSPVAGRGGEQYF.

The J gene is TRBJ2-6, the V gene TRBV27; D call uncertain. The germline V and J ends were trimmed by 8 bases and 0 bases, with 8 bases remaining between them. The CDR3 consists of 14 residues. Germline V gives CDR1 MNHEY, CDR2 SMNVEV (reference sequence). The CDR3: CASFSFSGANVLTF. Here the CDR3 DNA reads TGTGCCAGCTTTTCGTTCTCTGGGGCCAACGTCCTGACTTTC.

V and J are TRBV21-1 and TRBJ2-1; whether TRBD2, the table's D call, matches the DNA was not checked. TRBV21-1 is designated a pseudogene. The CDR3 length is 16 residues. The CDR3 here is CASSIHSGSSYNEQFF. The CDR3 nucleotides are TGTGCCAGCAGCATCCATAGCGGGAGCTCCTACAATGAGCAGTTCTTC.

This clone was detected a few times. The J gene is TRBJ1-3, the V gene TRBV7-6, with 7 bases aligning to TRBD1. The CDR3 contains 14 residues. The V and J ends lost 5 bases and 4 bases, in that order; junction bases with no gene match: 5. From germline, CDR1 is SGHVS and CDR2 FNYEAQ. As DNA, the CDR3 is TGTGCCAGCAGCGAAAGGACAGGAGGAAACACCATATATTTT. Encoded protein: CASSERTGGNTIYF.

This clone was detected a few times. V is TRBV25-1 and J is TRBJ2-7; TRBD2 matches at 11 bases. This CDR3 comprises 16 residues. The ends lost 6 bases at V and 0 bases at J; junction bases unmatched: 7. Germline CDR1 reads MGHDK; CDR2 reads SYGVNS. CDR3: CASRDSGTSGSYEQYF. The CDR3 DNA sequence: TGTGCCAGCAGGGACTCCGGGACTAGCGGCTCCTACGAGCAGTACTTC.

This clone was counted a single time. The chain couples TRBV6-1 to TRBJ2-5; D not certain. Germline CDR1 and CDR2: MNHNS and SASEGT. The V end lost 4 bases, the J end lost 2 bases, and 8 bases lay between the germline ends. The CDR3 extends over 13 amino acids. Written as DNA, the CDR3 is TGTGCCAGCAGTGCCATTGGGCAAGAGACCCAGTACTTC. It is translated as CASSAIGQETQYF.

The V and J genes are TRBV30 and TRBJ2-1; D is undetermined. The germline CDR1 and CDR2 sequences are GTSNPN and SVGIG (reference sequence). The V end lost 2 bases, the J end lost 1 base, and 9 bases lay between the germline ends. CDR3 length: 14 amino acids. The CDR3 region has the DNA TGTGCCTGGAGTTTTGCCAGGTCCTACAATGAGCAGTTCTTC. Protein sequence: CAWSFARSYNEQFF.

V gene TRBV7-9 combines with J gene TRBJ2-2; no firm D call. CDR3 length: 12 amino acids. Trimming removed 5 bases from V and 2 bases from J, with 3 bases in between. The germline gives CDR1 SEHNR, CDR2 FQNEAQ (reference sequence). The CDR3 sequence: CASSPNTGELFF. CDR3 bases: TGTGCCAGCAGCCCCAACACCGGGGAGCTGTTTTTT.

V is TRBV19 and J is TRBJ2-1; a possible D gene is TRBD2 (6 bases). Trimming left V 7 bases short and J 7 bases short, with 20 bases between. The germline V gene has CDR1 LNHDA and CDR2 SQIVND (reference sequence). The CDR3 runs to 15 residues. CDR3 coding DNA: TGTGCCAGTACTAAGTTTAGGGAGGCGAAGAATGAGCAGTTCTTC. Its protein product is CASTKFREAKNEQFF.

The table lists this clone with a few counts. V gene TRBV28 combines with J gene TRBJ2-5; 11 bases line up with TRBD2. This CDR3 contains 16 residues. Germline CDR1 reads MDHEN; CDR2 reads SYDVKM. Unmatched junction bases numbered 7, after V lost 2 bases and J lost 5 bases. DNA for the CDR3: TGTGCCAGCAGTTTAGATACTAGCGGGAGTATTGAGACCCAGTACTTC. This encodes CASSLDTSGSIETQYF.